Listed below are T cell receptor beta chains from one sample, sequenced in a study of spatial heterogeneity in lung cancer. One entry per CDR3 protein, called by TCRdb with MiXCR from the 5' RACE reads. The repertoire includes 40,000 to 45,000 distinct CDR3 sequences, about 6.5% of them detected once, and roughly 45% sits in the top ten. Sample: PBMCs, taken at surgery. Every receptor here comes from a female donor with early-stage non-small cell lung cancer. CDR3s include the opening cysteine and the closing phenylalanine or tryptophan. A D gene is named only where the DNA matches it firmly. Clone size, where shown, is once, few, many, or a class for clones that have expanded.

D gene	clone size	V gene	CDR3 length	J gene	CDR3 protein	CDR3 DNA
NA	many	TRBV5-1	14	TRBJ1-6	CASSPGNVNSPLHF	TGCGCCAGCAGCCCCGGGAACGTCAATTCACCCCTCCACTTT
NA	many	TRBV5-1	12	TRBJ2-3	CASLGGANTQYF	TGCGCCAGCCTGGGAGGCGCGAATACGCAGTATTTT
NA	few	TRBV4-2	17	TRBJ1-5	CASSQDLATAGHQPQHF	TGTGCCAGCAGCCAAGATCTCGCAACGGCGGGGCATCAGCCCCAGCATTTT
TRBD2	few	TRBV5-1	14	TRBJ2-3	CASIRGGSTDTQYF	TGCGCCAGCATCCGCGGGGGAAGCACAGATACGCAGTATTTT
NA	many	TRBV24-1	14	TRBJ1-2	CATSGTSTLRDYTF	TGTGCCACCAGTGGGACCTCCACTCTTCGCGACTACACCTTC
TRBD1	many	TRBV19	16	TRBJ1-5	CATSPTSGTGYQPQHF	TGTGCCACCTCACCGACCTCCGGGACAGGGTATCAGCCCCAGCATTTT
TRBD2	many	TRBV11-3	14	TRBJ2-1	CASSLGGTYNEQFF	TGTGCCAGCAGCTTGGGAGGGACGTACAATGAGCAGTTCTTC
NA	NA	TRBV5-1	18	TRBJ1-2	CASSSGDGVTRADYGYTF	TGCGCCAGCAGCTCAGGTGATGGTGTTACCCGAGCGGACTATGGCTACACCTTC
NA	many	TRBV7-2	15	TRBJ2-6	CASSPRTSGANVLTF	TGTGCCAGCAGCCCACGAACCTCTGGGGCCAACGTCCTGACTTTC
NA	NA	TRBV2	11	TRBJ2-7	CASVNSYEQYF	TGTGCCAGCGTAAATTCCTACGAGCAGTACTTC
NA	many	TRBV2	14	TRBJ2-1	CASRLIDGYNEQFF	TGTGCCAGCAGGCTCATTGACGGATACAATGAGCAGTTCTTC
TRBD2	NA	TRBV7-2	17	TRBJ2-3	CASSLGLAGGWTDTQYF	TGTGCCAGCAGCCTAGGACTAGCGGGGGGTTGGACAGATACGCAGTATTTT
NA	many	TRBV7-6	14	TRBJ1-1	CASSPGGAGVEAFF	TGTGCCAGCAGCCCAGGAGGGGCGGGTGTGGAAGCTTTCTTT
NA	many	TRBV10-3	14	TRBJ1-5	CAISGDHGNQPQHF	TGTGCCATCAGTGGGGACCATGGCAATCAGCCCCAGCATTTT
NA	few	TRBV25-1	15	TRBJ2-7	CASSAQGTSSYEQYF	TGTGCCAGCAGTGCACAGGGGACTAGTTCCTACGAGCAGTACTTC
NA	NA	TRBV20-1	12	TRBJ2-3	CSASGGQHTQYF	TGCAGTGCTAGCGGGGGTCAGCATACGCAGTATTTT
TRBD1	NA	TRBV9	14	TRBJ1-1	CASSVTGGNTEAFF	TGTGCCAGCAGCGTGACAGGGGGTAACACTGAAGCTTTCTTT
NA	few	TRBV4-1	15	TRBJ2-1	CASSQDELPYNEQFF	TGCGCCAGCAGCCAAGATGAACTACCCTACAATGAGCAGTTCTTC
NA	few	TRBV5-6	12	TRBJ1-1	CASSWARTEAFF	TGTGCCAGCAGTTGGGCCCGCACTGAAGCTTTCTTT
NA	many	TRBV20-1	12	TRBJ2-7	CSARSGPYEQYF	TGCAGTGCTAGGAGCGGGCCCTACGAGCAGTACTTC
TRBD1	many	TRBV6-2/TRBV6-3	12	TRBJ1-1	CASSQDRGEAFF	TGTGCCAGCAGCCAGGACAGGGGTGAAGCTTTCTTT
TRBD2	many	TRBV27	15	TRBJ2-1	CASSLSASGYNEQFF	TGTGCCAGCAGTTTATCGGCTAGCGGTTACAATGAGCAGTTCTTC
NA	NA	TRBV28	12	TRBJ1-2	CASSLTYYGYTF	TGTGCCAGCAGTTTAACATACTATGGCTACACCTTC
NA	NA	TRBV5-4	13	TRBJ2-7	CASSRWGGHEQYF	TGTGCCAGCAGCAGGTGGGGGGGCCACGAGCAGTACTTC
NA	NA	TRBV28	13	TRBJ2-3	CASNPQDTDTQYF	TGTGCCAGCAATCCTCAGGATACAGATACGCAGTATTTT
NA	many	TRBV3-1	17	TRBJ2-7	CASSPRTFALRTYEQYF	TGTGCCAGCAGCCCAAGGACCTTCGCTCTCCGAACTTACGAGCAGTACTTC
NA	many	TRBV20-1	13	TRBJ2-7	CSAKGTLPSEQYF	TGCAGTGCTAAGGGAACGCTACCCAGCGAGCAGTACTTC
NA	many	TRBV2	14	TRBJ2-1	CASSDGGVYDEQFF	TGTGCCAGCAGTGACGGGGGCGTGTACGATGAGCAGTTCTTC
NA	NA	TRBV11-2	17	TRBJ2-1	CASSLVGLYRTYNEQFF	TGTGCCAGCAGCTTAGTGGGTTTATACAGAACCTACAATGAGCAGTTCTTC
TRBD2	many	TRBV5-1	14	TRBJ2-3	CASSGSGVTDTQYF	TGCGCCAGCAGCGGAAGCGGGGTCACAGATACGCAGTATTTT
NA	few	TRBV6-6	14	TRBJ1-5	CASSPGSGEQPQHF	TGTGCCAGCAGTCCGGGCTCAGGGGAACAGCCCCAGCATTTT
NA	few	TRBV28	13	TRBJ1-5	CASSSDRNQPQHF	TGTGCCAGCAGCTCGGACAGAAATCAGCCCCAGCATTTT